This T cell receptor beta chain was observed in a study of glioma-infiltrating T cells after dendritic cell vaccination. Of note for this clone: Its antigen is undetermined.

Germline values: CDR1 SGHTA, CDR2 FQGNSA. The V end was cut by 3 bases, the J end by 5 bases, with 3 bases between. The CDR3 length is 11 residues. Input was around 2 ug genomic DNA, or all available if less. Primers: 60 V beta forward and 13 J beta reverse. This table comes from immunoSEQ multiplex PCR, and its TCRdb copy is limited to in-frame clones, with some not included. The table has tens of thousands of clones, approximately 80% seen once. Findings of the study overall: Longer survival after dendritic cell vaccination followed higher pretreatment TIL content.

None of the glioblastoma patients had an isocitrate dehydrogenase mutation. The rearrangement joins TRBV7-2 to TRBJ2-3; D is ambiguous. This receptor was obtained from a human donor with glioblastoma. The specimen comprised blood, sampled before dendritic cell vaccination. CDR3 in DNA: TGTGCCAGCAGCTTCCTAGATACGCAGTATTTT. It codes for CASSFLDTQYF. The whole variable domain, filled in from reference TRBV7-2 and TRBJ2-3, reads GAGVSQSPSNKVTEKGKDVELRCDPISGHTALYWYRQSLGQGLEFLIYFQGNSAPDKSGLPSDRFSAERTGGSVSTLTIQRTQQEDSAVYLCASSFLDTQYFGPGTRLTVL.